The T cell receptor (beta chain) under discussion was sequenced for a study of cytomegalovirus exposure and HLA in healthy donors. CDR1 is MGHRA, CDR2 YSYEKL, per germline. The CDR3 runs 18 residues. J gave up 0 bases and V 4 bases, and 7 bases lay outside the gene matches. PCR amplification relied on 60 Vbeta primers (plus 13 Jbeta primers). Some clones are missing from TCRdb's copy, which holds only in-frame ones; the method was immunoSEQ multiplex PCR. The sample shows about 140,000 clones, about 76% of them seen only once. The material sequenced was PBMCs. The J gene is TRBJ2-6, the V gene TRBV4-1; 9 bases are shared with TRBD2. This clonotype was obtained from a man younger than 35 in good health and CMV-seronegative. CDR3 protein: CASSLTSGLLSGANVLTF. The CDR3 bases are TGCGCCAGCAGCCTAACTAGCGGGCTGCTCTCTGGGGCCAACGTCCTGACTTTC.